Listed below are T cell receptor beta chains from one sample, sequenced in a study of shared clonotypes between healthy human individuals. The table came from immunoSEQ multiplex PCR; TCRdb's copy has only in-frame clones and leaves some out. The sample consists of 450,000 to 600,000 clones, around 80% of them appearing once. The specimen sequenced was PBMCs. These receptors all stem from a woman in her forties in good health. Some clones in this sample may be carry-over from other donors' samples. The CDR3 runs from the conserved cysteine through the conserved F or W. The D gene is left open where the match is weak.

TRBV28,TRBD1,TRBJ1-5,CASRKDRVYHF
TRBV9,TRBD1,TRBJ2-2,CASSGRDRVSGELFF
TRBV9,TRBD2,TRBJ2-2,CASSATSGRTGELFF
TRBV19,TRBD1,TRBJ1-2,CASSIGQGLFGYTF
TRBV27,NA,TRBJ1-1,CASSVQRNTEAFF
TRBV7-2,TRBD2,TRBJ2-1,CASSPGRADKNEQFF
TRBV18,TRBD1,TRBJ2-2,CAGGTGNTGELFF
TRBV7-9,TRBD1,TRBJ2-2,CASSPPTGGSTGELFF
TRBV7-2,TRBD2,TRBJ2-2,CASSLAAGGNTGELFF
TRBV7-6,NA,TRBJ2-1,CASSFVGGAGYEQFF
TRBV5-1,TRBD2,TRBJ2-1,CASSLSGSGTPSYNEQFF
TRBV30,NA,TRBJ1-5,CAFATGFGQPQHF
TRBV2,TRBD2,TRBJ2-1,CASNVIAGGVKNEQFF
TRBV5-1,TRBD1,TRBJ2-2,CASRAGGITGELFF
TRBV5-1,TRBD2,TRBJ2-1,CASSGGGGPREQFF
TRBV21-1,NA,TRBJ2-7,CASTGTAPSYEQYF
TRBV18,TRBD2,TRBJ2-7,CASSPVTSGTYEQYF
TRBV28,TRBD1,TRBJ2-4,CASSFGDRQYF
TRBV19,NA,TRBJ2-1,CASSIPGRGNEQFF
TRBV14,NA,TRBJ2-5,CASSQGRAFQETQYF
TRBV4-1,NA,TRBJ2-3,CASSGVGRAPRPGTDTQYF
TRBV7-2,TRBD2,TRBJ2-4,CASSLSPFTSGRAKNIQYF
TRBV5-8,TRBD1,TRBJ2-7,CASSAIPSTGSYEQYF
TRBV30,NA,TRBJ1-6,CAWSGTSNWALHF
TRBV5-8,TRBD1,TRBJ1-4,CASTLRTGINEKLFF
TRBV11-3,TRBD2,TRBJ2-1,CASSGTSFDEQFF
TRBV30,NA,TRBJ1-5,CAWSVMGASWNQPQHF
TRBV5-1,TRBD1,TRBJ1-2,CASSRGQDNYGYTF
TRBV28,NA,TRBJ2-3,CASSLLGAAFTDTQYF
TRBV28,NA,TRBJ1-2,CASSLLGVGYTF
TRBV10-2,NA,TRBJ2-1,CASGGATVGSYNEQFF
TRBV2,NA,TRBJ1-1,CASSAGPHTEAFF
TRBV12-5,NA,TRBJ2-1,CASGLAINEQFF
TRBV11-3,NA,TRBJ1-1,CASSLGPDREAFF
TRBV5-4,TRBD2,TRBJ2-5,CASSLRDYQETQYF
TRBV29-1,NA,TRBJ1-3,CSVGAPGSSGNTIYF
TRBV6-5,TRBD2,TRBJ2-2,CATCPGGRTGELFF
TRBV2,NA,TRBJ2-3,CASRGRTDTQYF
TRBV28,NA,TRBJ2-5,CASSRSGTQETQYF
TRBV11-2,NA,TRBJ1-1,CASSKQRGGRTEAFF
TRBV18,NA,TRBJ2-4,CASSGSGGENIQYF
TRBV7-2,TRBD1,TRBJ2-2,CASSDIRDRATGELFF
TRBV11-2,TRBD1,TRBJ2-5,CASSLPTGDVETQYF
TRBV6-5,TRBD1,TRBJ1-5,CASGHRDRGQPQHF
TRBV15,NA,TRBJ1-1,CATRRGAGRFEAFF
TRBV30,NA,TRBJ1-6,CAWQVGTENSPLHF
TRBV18,NA,TRBJ2-2,CASSPPGWATGTGELFF
TRBV5-1,NA,TRBJ2-1,CASSLRTYNEQFF
TRBV29-1,NA,TRBJ1-2,CSVGTNYGYTF
TRBV10-3,NA,TRBJ2-7,CAISDPGGGSYEQYF
TRBV28,NA,TRBJ2-6,CASSSTVNSGANVLTF
TRBV18,TRBD2,TRBJ2-7,CASSPQGTSGSGEQYF
TRBV30,NA,TRBJ1-2,CAWSGGGTAVYTF
TRBV9,NA,TRBJ2-5,CASSYRGLQETQYF